The 18 T cell receptor beta chains given below trace back to one sample, sequenced in a study of blood T cell repertoires in COVID-19. The protocol was immunoSEQ multiplex PCR, while the TCRdb copy is restricted to in-frame clones and leaves out a portion. The sample contains about 62,000 clones, 86% of which appear only once. The sequenced sample was peripheral blood. The receptors were gathered from a woman aged 80 or over with acute or convalescent COVID-19.

CDR3 in DNA: TGTGCCAGCAGTAAATTCCTCCTATTCGGGACAGGTCAGAACACTGAAGCTTTCTTT. It is translated as CASSKFLLFGTGQNTEAFF. The chain is built from TRBV27 and TRBJ1-1; 8 bases fit TRBD1. The CDR3 is made up of 19 amino acids. Germline loops: CDR1 MNHEY, CDR2 SMNVEV (reference sequence). V gave up 5 bases and J gave up 1 base; unmatched junction bases: 18.

The chain's CDR3 is CASSITGAAEAFF. The CDR3 DNA follows: TGTGCCAGTAGTATTACAGGGGCTGCTGAAGCTTTCTTT. The chain couples TRBV19 to TRBJ1-1; 7 bases match TRBD1. V shed 3 bases, J shed 6 bases, and the junction held 4 bases outside the gene matches. Germline V gene lookup returns CDR1 LNHDA and CDR2 SQIVND (reference sequence). The CDR3 loop spans 13 amino acids.

CDR3 coding DNA: TGTGCCAGTAGTACACGATATACAGGGTTCAATGAGCAGTTCTTC. Translation: CASSTRYTGFNEQFF. The rearrangement uses TRBV19 and TRBJ2-1; perhaps TRBD1 as D (6 bases). This CDR3 has 15 amino acids. Germline V lookup: CDR1 LNHDA, CDR2 SQIVND (reference sequence). V was clipped by 4 bases and J by 6 bases, with 16 bases between them.

The chain joins TRBV6-5 to TRBJ2-7, with 8 bases lining up with TRBD1. V was pared by 0 bases and J by 3 bases, with 4 bases of the junction left unmatched. Germline V gene sequence: CDR1 MNHEY, CDR2 SVGAGI. The CDR3 runs 15 residues. The CDR3 protein is CASSYSTGANYEQYF. DNA for the CDR3: TGTGCCAGCAGTTACTCGACAGGGGCGAACTACGAGCAGTACTTC.

The chain is built from TRBV19 and TRBJ2-6; tentatively, D is TRBD2 (6 bases). Per the germline V gene, CDR1 is LNHDA and CDR2 is SQIVND (reference sequence). This CDR3 has 19 amino acids. Trimming cost V 0 bases and J 0 bases, with 15 bases left between them. CDR3 region: CASSIDGPGVNSGANVLTF. The CDR3, as DNA: TGTGCCAGTAGTATAGATGGGCCGGGGGTGAACTCTGGGGCCAACGTCCTGACTTTC.

This chain connects TRBV19 to TRBJ2-7, with TRBD2 matching over 7 bases. V trimming: 5 bases; J trimming: 0 bases; junction bases outside the gene matches: 7. CDR1 LNHDA and CDR2 SQIVND come from the germline V gene (reference sequence). The CDR3 is 15 amino acids. The CDR3, as DNA: TGTGCCAGTAGTTCCTCTAGCGGACTCTCCTACGAGCAGTACTTC. Its translation is CASSSSSGLSYEQYF.

V and J are TRBV21-1 and TRBJ2-7; the D call TRBD2 from the table was never checked on the DNA. TRBV21-1 is reported as a pseudogene. This CDR3 has 12 amino acids. The CDR3 loop reads CASSNSPYEQYF. The CDR3 region has the DNA TGTGCCAGCAGCAACTCCCCCTACGAGCAGTACTTC.

The CDR3 loop is CASSLVQGRGYTF. Here the CDR3 DNA reads TGTGCCAGCAGCTTAGTTCAGGGGCGCGGCTACACCTTC. This chain joins TRBV7-9 and TRBJ1-2; maybe TRBD1 (6 bases). In germline, CDR1 is SEHNR, CDR2 FQNEAQ (reference sequence). This CDR3 comprises 13 residues. Trimming cost V 1 base and J 8 bases, with 11 bases left between them.

The genes are TRBV29-1 and TRBJ2-5, with 7 bases that match TRBD2. In germline, CDR1 is SQVTM, CDR2 ANQGSEA. The CDR3 covers 13 residues. Germline trimming cut 4 bases from V and 2 bases from J; bases unmatched to any gene: 4. The CDR3 region has the DNA TGCAGCGTTGTGGGAGCGGGACAAGAGACCCAGTACTTC. It codes for CSVVGAGQETQYF.

The J gene is TRBJ2-7, the V gene TRBV7-3; TRBD1 might be the D (6 bases). The V end was cut by 6 bases, the J end by 2 bases, with 14 bases between. CDR1 is SGHTA, CDR2 FQGTGA, per germline. The CDR3 sequence is 14 residues long. The CDR3 region has the DNA TGTGCCAGCAGTGAGTCCCAGGGGCCCTACGAGCAGTACTTC. Its translation is CASSESQGPYEQYF.

The chain links TRBV28 to TRBJ2-1, with 7 positions matching TRBD2. V gave up 6 bases and J gave up 7 bases; unmatched junction bases: 3. The germline V gene has CDR1 MDHEN and CDR2 SYDVKM. The CDR3 consists of 12 residues. CDR3 sequence (DNA): TGTGCCAGCAGCAGACTAGCAAATGAGCAGTTCTTC. Its protein product is CASSRLANEQFF.

The chain is built from TRBV2 and TRBJ1-2, with D possibly being TRBD1 (6 bases). From germline, CDR1 is SNHLY and CDR2 FYNNEI. The CDR3 runs to 15 residues. V lost 2 bases to trimming and J lost 7 bases, with 17 bases between them. CDR3 nucleotide sequence: TGTGCCAGCAGTGAACAGGGACAAGGGGCGACTGGCTACACCTTC. Translated: CASSEQGQGATGYTF.

The chain recombines TRBV3-1 (or the pseudogene TRBV3-2) with TRBJ1-2, with D unclear. The length of the CDR3 is 14 residues. Trimming stripped 1 base from V and 1 base from J, with 7 bases between. Germline V gives CDR1 LGHDT, CDR2 YNNKEL (reference sequence). In DNA, the CDR3 is TGTGCCAGCAGCCAAGCCCCCGTTAACTATGGCTACACCTTC. Translating gives CASSQAPVNYGYTF.

The chain recombines TRBV11-1 with TRBJ1-6; D possibly corresponds to TRBD1 (6 bases). The CDR3 has 14 amino acids. Deletions cut 6 bases from V and 6 bases from J, with 12 bases between. The germline gives CDR1 SGHAT, CDR2 FQDESV (reference sequence). The CDR3 nucleotides are TGTGCCAGCAGTTTCGACAGGCGTAATTCACCCCTCCACTTT. Its protein product is CASSFDRRNSPLHF.

This clone was counted a few times. The V and J genes are TRBV28 and TRBJ2-1; TRBD2 matches at 9 bases. V shed 11 bases and J 8 bases; nucleotides not matched to a gene: 7. Germline V CDR1 and CDR2: MDHEN, SYDVKM. The CDR3 sequence is 12 residues long. The CDR3 DNA follows: TGTGCCTATAGCGGGAGAGTCGATGAGCAGTTCTTC. Amino acid sequence: CAYSGRVDEQFF.

The chain carries TRBV27 and TRBJ1-6; D gene ambiguous. Per the germline V gene, CDR1 is MNHEY and CDR2 is SMNVEV (reference sequence). The CDR3 spans 13 residues. Trimming pared 4 bases from V and 8 bases from J, leaving 9 bases between. This CDR3 is CASSSLSYSPLHF. CDR3 in DNA: TGTGCCAGCAGTTCCCTATCTTATTCACCCCTCCACTTT.

The rearrangement uses TRBV10-3 and TRBJ1-2, with a possible D match to TRBD1 (5 bases). CDR1 ENHRY and CDR2 SYGVKD come from the germline V gene. V was trimmed by 7 bases and J by 6 bases, leaving 12 bases between them. CDR3 length: 12 amino acids. This CDR3 reads CAINPGENGYTF. CDR3 sequence (DNA): TGTGCCATCAACCCGGGGGAAAATGGCTACACCTTC.

V gene TRBV20-1 combines with J gene TRBJ1-2; no definite D call. Looked up from germline, CDR1 is DFQATT and CDR2 is SNEGSKA (reference sequence). The CDR3 length is 12 residues. V was cut by 3 bases and J by 8 bases, with 13 bases left in between. The CDR3 DNA sequence: TGCAGTGCTAGTTTGAGGGCACGGGGCTACACCTTC. This translates into CSASLRARGYTF.